The 3 T cell receptor beta chains reported below all come from one sample, sequenced in a study of blood T cell repertoires in COVID-19. Method: immunoSEQ multiplex PCR; TCRdb's copy keeps in-frame clones and lacks some. The table has a few hundred thousand clones, roughly nine tenths seen once. Material for sequencing was peripheral blood. Receptors were obtained from a man in his late teens or twenties with active or convalescent COVID-19.

The V gene is TRBV7-9, the J gene TRBJ2-1, with TRBD2 identical over 10 bases. This CDR3 has 14 residues. After removal of 1 base from V and 9 bases from J, the junction contained 3 bases not matched to a gene. Germline CDR1 SEHNR, CDR2 FQNEAQ (reference sequence). The CDR3 bases are TGTGCCAGCAGCTTAGTACTAGCGGGATTTGAGCAGTTCTTC. Translated: CASSLVLAGFEQFF.

V gene TRBV19 combines with J gene TRBJ2-7; 7 positions agree with TRBD1. Germline V CDR1 and CDR2: LNHDA, SQIVND (reference sequence). V was pared by 10 bases and J by 0 bases, with 12 bases of the junction left unmatched. The CDR3 sequence is 15 residues long. The CDR3 spells CATQRDSETSYEQYF. For the CDR3, the DNA is TGTGCCACTCAACGGGACAGCGAGACCTCCTACGAGCAGTACTTC.

The chain couples TRBV19 to TRBJ1-1; D remains ambiguous. CDR3 size: 13 residues. The germline CDR1 and CDR2 sequences are LNHDA and SQIVND (reference sequence). V dropped 5 bases and J dropped 10 bases, with 17 bases sitting between them. The CDR3 bases are TGTGCCAGTAGTTCACAATCGGCGGGGTTAGCTTTCTTT. Residues: CASSSQSAGLAFF.